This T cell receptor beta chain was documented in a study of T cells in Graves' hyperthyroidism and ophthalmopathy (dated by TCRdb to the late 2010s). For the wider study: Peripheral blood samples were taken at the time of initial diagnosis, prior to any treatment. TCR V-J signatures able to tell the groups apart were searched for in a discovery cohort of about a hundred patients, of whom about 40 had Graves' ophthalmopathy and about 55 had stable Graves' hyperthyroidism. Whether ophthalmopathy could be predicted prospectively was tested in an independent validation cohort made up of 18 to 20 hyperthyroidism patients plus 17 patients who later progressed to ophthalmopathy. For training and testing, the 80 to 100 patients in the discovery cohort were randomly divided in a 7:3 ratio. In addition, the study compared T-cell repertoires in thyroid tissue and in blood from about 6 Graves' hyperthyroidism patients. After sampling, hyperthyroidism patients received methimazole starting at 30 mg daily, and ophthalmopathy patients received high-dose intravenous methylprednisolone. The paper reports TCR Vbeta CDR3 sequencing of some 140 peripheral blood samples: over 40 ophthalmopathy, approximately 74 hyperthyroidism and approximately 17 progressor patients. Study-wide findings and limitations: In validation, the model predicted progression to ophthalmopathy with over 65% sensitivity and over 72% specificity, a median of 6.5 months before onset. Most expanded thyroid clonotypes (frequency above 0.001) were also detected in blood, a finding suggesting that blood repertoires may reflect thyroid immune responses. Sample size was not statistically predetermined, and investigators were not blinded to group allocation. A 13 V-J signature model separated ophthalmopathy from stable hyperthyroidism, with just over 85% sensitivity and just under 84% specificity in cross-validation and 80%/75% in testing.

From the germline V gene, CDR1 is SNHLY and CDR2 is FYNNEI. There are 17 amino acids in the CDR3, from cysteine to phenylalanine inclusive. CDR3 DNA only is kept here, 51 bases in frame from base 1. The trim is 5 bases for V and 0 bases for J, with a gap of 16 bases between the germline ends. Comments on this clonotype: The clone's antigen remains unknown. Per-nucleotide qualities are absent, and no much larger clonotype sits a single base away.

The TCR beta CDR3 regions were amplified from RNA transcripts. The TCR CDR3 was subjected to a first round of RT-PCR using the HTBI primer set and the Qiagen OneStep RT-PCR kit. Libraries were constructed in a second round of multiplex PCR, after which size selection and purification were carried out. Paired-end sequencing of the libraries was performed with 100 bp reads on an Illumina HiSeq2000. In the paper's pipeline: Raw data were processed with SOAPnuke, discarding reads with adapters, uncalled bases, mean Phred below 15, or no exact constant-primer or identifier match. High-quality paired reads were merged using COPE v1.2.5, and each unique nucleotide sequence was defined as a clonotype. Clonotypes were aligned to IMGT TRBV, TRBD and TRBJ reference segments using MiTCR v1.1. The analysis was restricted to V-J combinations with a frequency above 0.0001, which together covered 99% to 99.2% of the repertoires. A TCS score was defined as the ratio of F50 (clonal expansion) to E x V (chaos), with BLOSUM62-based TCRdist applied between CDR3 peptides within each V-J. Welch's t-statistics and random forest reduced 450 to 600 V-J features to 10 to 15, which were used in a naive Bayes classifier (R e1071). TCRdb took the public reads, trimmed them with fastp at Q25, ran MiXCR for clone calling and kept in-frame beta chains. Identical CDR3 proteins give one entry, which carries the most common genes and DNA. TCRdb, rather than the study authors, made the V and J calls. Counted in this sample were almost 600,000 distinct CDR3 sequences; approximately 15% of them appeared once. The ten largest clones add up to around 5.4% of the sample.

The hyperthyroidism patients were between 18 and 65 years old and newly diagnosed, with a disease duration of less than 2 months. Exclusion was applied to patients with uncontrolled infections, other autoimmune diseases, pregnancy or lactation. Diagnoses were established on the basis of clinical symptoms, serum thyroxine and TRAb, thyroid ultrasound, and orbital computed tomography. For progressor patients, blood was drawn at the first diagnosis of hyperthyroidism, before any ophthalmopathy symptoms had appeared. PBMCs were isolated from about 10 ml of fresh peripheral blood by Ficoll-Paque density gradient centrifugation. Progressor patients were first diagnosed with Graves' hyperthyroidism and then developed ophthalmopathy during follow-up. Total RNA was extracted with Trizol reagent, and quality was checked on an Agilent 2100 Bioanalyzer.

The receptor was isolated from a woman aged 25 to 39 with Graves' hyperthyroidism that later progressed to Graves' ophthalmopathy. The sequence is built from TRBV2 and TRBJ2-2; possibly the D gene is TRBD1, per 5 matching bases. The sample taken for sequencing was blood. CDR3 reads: CASSPLTDSPNTGELFF. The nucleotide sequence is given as TGTGCCAGCAGTCCCCTCACCGACAGCCCGAACACCGGGGAGCTGTTTTTT.